The 7 T cell receptor beta chains in this list originate from one sample, sequenced in a study of blood T cell repertoires in COVID-19. This table comes from immunoSEQ multiplex PCR, and its TCRdb copy is limited to in-frame clones, with some not included. The sample holds approximately 360,000 clones, around 87% seen once. The sequenced sample consisted of peripheral blood. The receptors come from a young man with active or convalescent COVID-19.

CDR3 residues: CASSFTGEQFF. CDR3 DNA: TGTGCCAGCAGTTTTACCGGTGAGCAGTTCTTC. The chain carries TRBV28 and TRBJ2-1, with D hard to call. Germline V gene sequence: CDR1 MDHEN, CDR2 SYDVKM. CDR3 length: 11 residues. V lost 3 bases, J lost 9 bases, and 6 bases lay in between.

This chain connects TRBV5-4 to TRBJ1-1, with no clear D. CDR1 is SGHNT and CDR2 is YYREEE in the germline V gene (reference sequence). V lost 0 bases and J 6 bases, leaving 15 bases between the germline ends. The CDR3 spans 15 residues. CDR3 amino acids: CASSLGVGEVAEAFF. For the CDR3, the DNA is TGTGCCAGCAGCTTGGGTGTCGGGGAGGTCGCTGAAGCTTTCTTT.

The chain has TRBV10-3 and TRBJ1-6; 8 bases agree with TRBD1. Germline CDR1 ENHRY, CDR2 SYGVKD. Germline trimming cut 4 bases from V and 5 bases from J; bases unmatched to any gene: 7. This CDR3 has 16 amino acids. This CDR3 is CAISGPGTGNNSPLHF. For the CDR3, the DNA is TGTGCCATCAGTGGTCCCGGGACAGGCAATAATTCACCCCTCCACTTT.

The chain combines TRBV4-2 with TRBJ1-6; 8 bases match TRBD1. Looked up from germline, CDR1 is LGHNA and CDR2 is YNFKEQ. This CDR3 is built from 17 residues. The J segment lost 8 bases and the V segment lost 1 base, leaving 10 bases of the junction unmatched. CDR3 nucleotides: TGTGCCAGCAGCCAAGGGTGGGGGACAGGCACCGATTCACCCCTCCACTTT. This gives the protein CASSQGWGTGTDSPLHF.

This chain's CDR3 is CSVEGVDGYTF. The CDR3 DNA sequence: TGCAGCGTTGAGGGCGTCGATGGCTACACCTTC. This sequence joins TRBV29-1 and TRBJ1-2; D is unresolved. Germline V lookup: CDR1 SQVTM, CDR2 ANQGSEA. The CDR3 runs 11 residues. With 3 bases removed from V and 6 bases from J, the gap between germline ends came to 8 bases.

V is TRBV12-5 and J is TRBJ2-1; D is perhaps TRBD2 (5 bases). Trimming took 3 bases from V and 7 from J, leaving 13 bases between them. The CDR3 is 14 amino acids. Germline lookup yields CDR1 LGHNT and CDR2 FRNRAP. The CDR3 DNA is TGTGCTAGTGGTTTCGAAACGACGGGGAATGAGCAGTTCTTC. It translates to CASGFETTGNEQFF. Full variable domain (remainder filled in from reference TRBV12-5 and TRBJ2-1): DARVTQTPRHKVTEMGQEVTMRCQPILGHNTVFWYRQTMMQGLELLAYFRNRAPLDDSGMPKDRFSAEMPDATLATLKIQPSEPRDSAVYFCASGFETTGNEQFFGPGTRLTVL.

The chain combines TRBV13 with TRBJ2-5; D perhaps matches TRBD2 (5 bases). The germline gives CDR1 PRHDT, CDR2 FYEKMQ (reference sequence). Trimming took off 5 bases at V and 4 bases at J, with 11 bases between the two ends. This CDR3 spans 13 amino acids. The CDR3 DNA reads as TGTGCCAGCAGCCCACCTAGCTCAGAGACCCAGTACTTC. Translating it yields CASSPPSSETQYF.